The following is a T cell receptor (beta chain) sequence with its context. Its matching antigen is unknown. The junction and the germline gene differ at one end; a read error may be behind it. TCRdb recomputed calls from the RACE reads with MiXCR, one row per CDR3 protein. The sample holds just over 80,000 distinct CDR3 sequences, roughly 10% seen once. Time point: patch test 1, 2 weeks after DPC sensitization. The treatment was: therapeutic diphenylcyclopropenone sensitization with weekly scalp DPC. Unfractionated whole blood was the source from which total RNA was extracted. This record comes from a study of human T cells and chemical hapten exposure. On the study more broadly: TCR yields differed between samples (mainly from small differences in pooled library volume). Study-level points and caveats: TCRs at high frequency, those above 1 in 1000, did not change with DPC sensitization.

CDR1 is SGHDT, CDR2 YYEEEE, per germline. The CDR3 covers 15 residues. The sequence came from a woman between 45 and 65 years old with alopecia areata. Some clones in this sample may be carry-over from other donors' samples. Sequenced material: whole blood, taken in connection with sensitization to the hapten diphenylcyclopropenone (DPC). This chain links TRBV5-6 with TRBJ1-1; weak D call: TRBD1 (5 bases). The CDR3 reads CANSFLQGRDTEAFF. CDR3 in DNA: TGTGCCAACAGCTTTCTGCAGGGCAGAGACACTGAAGCTTTCTTT. The full variable domain, rest sourced from reference TRBV5-6 and TRBJ1-1, is DAGVTQSPTHLIKTRGQQVTLRCSPKSGHDTVSWYQQALGQGPQFIFQYYEEEERQRGNFPDRFSGHQFPNYSSELNVNALLLGDSALYLCANSFLQGRDTEAFFGQGTRLTVV.